This entry lists 28 T cell receptor beta chains sequenced from one sample in a study of cytomegalovirus exposure and HLA in healthy donors. Primers included in the PCR were 60 Vbeta and 13 Jbeta primers. Assay used: immunoSEQ multiplex PCR; TCRdb lists only in-frame clones, some missing. This table holds around 120,000 clones, around 83% found once. The sequencing sample was made of PBMCs. These receptor sequences come from a human donor in good health.

V gene TRBV9 combines with J gene TRBJ2-5; D perhaps matches TRBD1 (5 bases). This CDR3 contains 12 residues. Trimming pared 1 base from V and 4 bases from J, leaving 5 bases between. The germline V gene encodes CDR1 SGDLS and CDR2 YYNGEE. The CDR3 nucleotides read TGTGCCAGCAGCGTAACAGGAGAGACCCAGTACTTC. Amino acids: CASSVTGETQYF.

The rearrangement joins TRBV2 to TRBJ2-3; D is unresolved. The CDR3 is 15 residues long. Trimming left V 3 bases short and J 2 bases short, with 12 bases between. The germline V gene encodes CDR1 SNHLY and CDR2 FYNNEI. CDR3 residues: CASSDMSPYTDTQYF. In DNA form, the CDR3 reads TGTGCCAGCAGTGATATGAGCCCTTACACAGATACGCAGTATTTT.

V usage is TRBV5-4 and J usage is TRBJ1-6, with TRBD1 identical over 8 bases. The germline gives CDR1 SGHNT, CDR2 YYREEE (reference sequence). This CDR3 contains 13 residues. Trimming at V came to 9 bases and at J to 10 bases, leaving 9 bases not matched to a gene. CDR3: CATRGQGRSPLHF. Here the CDR3 DNA reads TGTGCCACCCGAGGACAGGGTCGGTCACCCCTCCACTTT.

V gene TRBV2 combines with J gene TRBJ2-1; 7 bases agree with TRBD2. The CDR3 consists of 12 residues. V lost 8 bases to trimming and J lost 5 bases; unmatched junction nucleotides: 3. Germline-derived CDR1 and CDR2 are SNHLY and FYNNEI. CDR3 region: CASRAGNNEQFF. The CDR3 nucleotides read TGTGCCAGCCGAGCGGGGAACAATGAGCAGTTCTTC. Filled out from reference TRBV2 and TRBJ2-1, the complete variable domain reads EPEVTQTPSHQVTQMGQEVILRCVPISNHLYFYWYRQILGQKVEFLVSFYNNEISEKSEIFDDQFSVERPDGSNFTLKIRSTKLEDSAMYFCASRAGNNEQFFGPGTRLTVL.

The V and J genes are TRBV28 and TRBJ1-2, with unresolved D. CDR1 MDHEN and CDR2 SYDVKM come from the germline V gene. The CDR3 runs to 13 residues. Trimming cost V 5 bases and J 8 bases, with 15 bases left between them. The CDR3 is CASSPPRVGGYTF. CDR3 nucleotides: TGTGCCAGCAGTCCTCCCCGGGTTGGAGGCTACACCTTC.

The chain links TRBV6-1 to TRBJ1-5, with unresolved D. The CDR3 loop spans 15 amino acids. Germline values: CDR1 MNHNS, CDR2 SASEGT. With 2 bases removed from V and 0 bases from J, the gap between germline ends came to 8 bases. CDR3 sequence reads: CASSEWAHSNQPQHF. In DNA, the CDR3 is TGTGCCAGCAGTGAATGGGCCCATAGCAATCAGCCCCAGCATTTT.

This clone was found once. This sequence joins TRBV5-6 and TRBJ1-3; 8 positions agree with TRBD1. The CDR3 sequence is 15 residues long. The germline gives CDR1 SGHDT, CDR2 YYEEEE. V shed 5 bases, J shed 4 bases, and the junction held 8 bases outside the gene matches. CDR3 protein: CASSRQGADGNTIYF. In nucleotides, the CDR3 is TGTGCCAGCAGTCGTCAGGGGGCTGACGGAAACACCATATATTTT.

This chain links TRBV4-1 with TRBJ2-1; D may be TRBD2 (6 bases). The CDR3 has 11 residues. Germline CDR1 and CDR2: MGHRA and YSYEKL. V shed 7 bases and J shed 6 bases, with 7 bases lying between them. The CDR3 coding sequence is TGCGCCAGCACGCGGGGCAATGAGCAGTTCTTC. Its translation is CASTRGNEQFF.

The chain is built from TRBV9 and TRBJ2-2, with a tentative D call TRBD1 (5 bases). V was trimmed by 0 bases and J by 1 base, leaving 7 bases between them. The V gene's germline CDR1 is SGDLS and CDR2 YYNGEE. CDR3 length equals 15 residues. For the CDR3, the DNA is TGTGCCAGCAGCGTAGGGGGCGGGAACACCGGGGAGCTGTTTTTT. Residues: CASSVGGGNTGELFF.

This clone has only one observation. The V call is TRBV7-6, the J call TRBJ2-3; D is perhaps TRBD1 (6 bases). This CDR3 contains 14 residues. The ends were cut back, 4 bases at V and 2 bases at J, with 10 bases in the middle. From germline, CDR1 is SGHVS and CDR2 FNYEAQ. CDR3 nucleotides: TGTGCCAGCAGCTCTAGGACAGTCACAGATACGCAGTATTTT. This encodes CASSSRTVTDTQYF.

The chain combines TRBV6-5 with TRBJ2-7; TRBD1 agrees at 9 bases. The CDR3 totals 14 residues. Germline V gives CDR1 MNHEY, CDR2 SVGAGI. V dropped 4 bases and J dropped 10; count of bases not matched to a gene: 11. The CDR3 DNA sequence: TGTGCCAGCAGTTCCACCGGGACAGGGATCGCTCAGTACTTC. Translating it yields CASSSTGTGIAQYF.

This chain connects TRBV6-5 to TRBJ1-1, with D unclear. The CDR3 totals 14 residues. Germline V gives CDR1 MNHEY, CDR2 SVGAGI. Between the trimmed V and J ends, which lost 8 bases and 0 bases, there was a span of 13 bases. The CDR3 nucleotides are TGTGCCAGCCACCCGAGGCTTATGAACACTGAAGCTTTCTTT. Translated, it gives CASHPRLMNTEAFF.

V usage is TRBV7-7 and J usage is TRBJ2-7; TRBD1 agrees at 11 bases. CDR3 length equals 15 residues. V was clipped by 5 bases and J by 3 bases; unmatched bases: 6. The germline V gene has CDR1 SSHAT and CDR2 FNYEAQ (reference sequence). The CDR3 nucleotides read TGTGCCAGCAGCGAGGGACAGGGGGTAGGCTACGAGCAGTACTTC. Its translation is CASSEGQGVGYEQYF.

The rearrangement uses TRBV5-4 and TRBJ2-1; TRBD2 matches at 13 bases. The CDR3 covers 16 residues. V lost 4 bases to trimming and J lost 7 bases; unmatched junction nucleotides: 8. Germline lookup yields CDR1 SGHNT and CDR2 YYREEE (reference sequence). CDR3: CASSRAGTSGDNEQFF. The CDR3 DNA is TGTGCCAGCAGCCGGGCCGGGACTAGCGGGGATAATGAGCAGTTCTTC.

This chain links TRBV6-5 with TRBJ2-3; TRBD1 agrees at 7 bases. The trim removed 6 bases at V and 4 bases at J, leaving 4 bases unmatched. The CDR3 loop spans 13 amino acids. The germline V gene has CDR1 MNHEY and CDR2 SVGAGI. This chain's CDR3 is CASRTGFADTQYF. The CDR3 DNA follows: TGTGCCAGCAGGACAGGGTTCGCAGATACGCAGTATTTT.

The chain combines TRBV9 with TRBJ2-1; 10 bases map to TRBD2. The V and J ends lost 1 base and 8 bases, in that order; junction bases with no gene match: 9. The CDR3 runs 16 residues. Germline V lookup: CDR1 SGDLS, CDR2 YYNGEE. The CDR3 reads CASSVTLAGVRDEQFF. The CDR3 DNA reads as TGTGCCAGCAGCGTAACCCTAGCGGGGGTTCGTGATGAGCAGTTCTTC.

The rearrangement joins TRBV19 to TRBJ2-7; tentative D call: TRBD1 (5 bases). Germline CDR1 LNHDA, CDR2 SQIVND (reference sequence). The CDR3 has 14 amino acids. Trimming removed 3 bases from V and 1 base from J, with 10 bases in between. The CDR3 nucleotides read TGTGCCAGTAGTATGGCAAGGGGTTCCTACGAGCAGTACTTC. This sequence encodes CASSMARGSYEQYF.

The rearrangement joins TRBV6-5 to TRBJ1-2; D might be TRBD1 (5 bases). CDR3 size: 14 residues. Germline CDR1 MNHEY, CDR2 SVGAGI. Deletions cut 0 bases from V and 6 bases from J, with 11 bases between. Here the CDR3 reads CASSYSGLLNGYTF. The CDR3 nucleotides read TGTGCCAGCAGTTACTCGGGACTACTTAATGGCTACACCTTC.

The chain has TRBV6-6 and TRBJ2-3; D is ambiguous. The CDR3 runs 14 residues. CDR1 MNHNY and CDR2 SVGAGI come from the germline V gene (reference sequence). V was trimmed by 0 bases and J by 5 bases, leaving 9 bases between them. The CDR3 protein is CASSYSGPGDTQYF. The DNA of the CDR3 is TGTGCCAGCAGTTACTCGGGCCCAGGAGATACGCAGTATTTT.

This rearrangement joins TRBV2 to TRBJ1-1; 9 nucleotides agree with TRBD1. In germline, CDR1 is SNHLY, CDR2 FYNNEI. The J segment lost 4 bases and the V segment lost 9 bases, leaving 9 bases of the junction unmatched. The CDR3 is made up of 14 amino acids. CDR3 protein: CASTLGTGFTEAFF. The DNA of the CDR3 is TGTGCCAGTACCCTCGGGACAGGGTTCACTGAAGCTTTCTTT.

The chain has TRBV19 and TRBJ2-7, with TRBD1 matching over 9 bases. From germline, CDR1 is LNHDA and CDR2 SQIVND (reference sequence). This CDR3 has 14 residues. J lost 2 bases, V lost 7 bases, and 6 bases had no gene match. This CDR3 reads CASTPGTGPYEQYF. CDR3 sequence (DNA): TGTGCCAGTACCCCCGGGACAGGGCCCTACGAGCAGTACTTC.

The chain recombines TRBV21-1 with TRBJ2-1; the D call in the table, TRBD2, was not verified against the DNA. TRBV21-1 is a pseudogene locus. CDR3 length equals 16 residues. Written as DNA, the CDR3 is TGTGCCAGCAGCAAAGGCCGCAGCGGGGCTTTCGATGAGCAGTTCTTC. Amino acid sequence: CASSKGRSGAFDEQFF.

V gene TRBV2 combines with J gene TRBJ2-2, with 8 bases that match TRBD2. V lost 7 bases to trimming and J lost 0 bases; unmatched junction nucleotides: 4. The CDR3 runs 15 residues. CDR1 and CDR2 from the germline V gene are SNHLY and FYNNEI. The CDR3 DNA follows: TGTGCCAGCATGAGGGGACTAGCGAACACCGGGGAGCTGTTTTTT. It yields the protein CASMRGLANTGELFF.

The chain employs TRBV4-2 and TRBJ2-3; the match to TRBD2 covers 7 bases. The ends lost 1 base at V and 6 bases at J; junction bases unmatched: 7. Germline V gene data show CDR1 as LGHNA and CDR2 as YNFKEQ. This CDR3 comprises 15 residues. As DNA, the CDR3 is TGTGCCAGCAGCCAAGCGGGGGGTCCCCCCGATACGCAGTATTTT. Protein product: CASSQAGGPPDTQYF.

The CDR3 region has the DNA TGTGCCAGCAGTTATGGGCCGCTCCAAGAGACCCAGTACTTC. Translating gives CASSYGPLQETQYF. The chain recombines TRBV6-1 with TRBJ2-5; D is unresolved. CDR3 length: 14 amino acids. Germline values: CDR1 MNHNS, CDR2 SASEGT. With 5 bases removed from V and 1 base from J, the gap between germline ends came to 11 bases.

The rearrangement uses TRBV5-1 and TRBJ2-1; 8 bases line up with TRBD1. Germline assignment: CDR1 SGHRS and CDR2 YFSETQ. The CDR3 contains 14 residues. The J segment lost 8 bases and the V segment lost 0 bases, leaving 4 bases of the junction unmatched. CDR3 nucleotide sequence: TGCGCCAGCAGCTTGGGTCAGGGGGCTGATGAGCAGTTCTTC. This codes for CASSLGQGADEQFF.

This chain links TRBV14 with TRBJ1-5; weak D call: TRBD1 (5 bases). This CDR3 has 13 amino acids. The germline CDR1 and CDR2 sequences are SGHDN and FVKESK. Between the trimmed V and J ends, which lost 3 bases and 5 bases, there was a span of 8 bases. The CDR3 sequence is CASSQGGDQPQHF. The CDR3 DNA is TGTGCCAGCAGCCAGGGGGGAGATCAGCCCCAGCATTTT.

The V call is TRBV11-2, the J call TRBJ1-2; TRBD1 matches 8 bases. In germline, CDR1 is SGHAT, CDR2 FQNNGV. The CDR3 contains 12 residues. V lost 2 bases, J lost 7 bases, and 0 bases stayed unmatched. CDR3 amino acids: CASSLQGAGYTF. CDR3 DNA: TGTGCCAGCAGCTTACAGGGGGCTGGCTACACCTTC.